This TCR beta chain appears in the sequencing data of a study of siplizumab effects on memory and regulatory T cells (dated by TCRdb to between 2018 and 2021). About the full investigation: The effect of the anti-CD2 antibody siplizumab on alloreactive T-cell subsets was examined in allogeneic mixed lymphocyte reactions constructed from human PBMCs.

The junction shows trimming of 1 base on V and 1 base on J, and the gene matches do not reach 8 bases of it. From cysteine to phenylalanine, the CDR3 is 18 amino acids long. The retained sequence is limited to the CDR3, 54 bases, with the frame set at the first base. The germline V gene (reference sequence) specifies PRHDT as CDR1 and FYEKMQ as CDR2. General study outcomes and caveats: Of the alloreactive CD4+ clones that could be mapped, the Treg-derived share averaged 68.8% with siplizumab compared with 25% to 30% in control reactions. No functional confirmation was obtained for the suppressive function of proliferating Tregs from siplizumab cultures. Siplizumab significantly reduced the cumulative frequency of alloreactive sequences traceable to unstimulated CD4+ memory T cells. For roughly 80-96% of proliferating CD4+ or CD8+ clones, no naive or memory phenotype could be assigned. Greater diversity appeared to be present in unstimulated naive T cells than in memory T cells, and a substantial contribution to the alloresponse seemed to be made by naive cells. Because sequences below about 10^-5 frequency were poorly captured, only a minor fraction of alloreactive clones could be mapped to unstimulated subsets.

Sorted unstimulated T cells and proliferating T cells recovered from mixed lymphocyte reactions were subjected to TCRbeta CDR3 sequencing. Fresh whole blood from ten HLA-typed healthy donors served as the source for isolating PBMCs. To map where alloreactive clones came from, CD4+ regulatory T cells in the unstimulated state were FACS-sorted. The library relied on the immunoSEQ multiplex PCR assay. The deep sequencing platform assayed roughly 10^5 TCR templates per sample. Genomic DNA extracted from sorted T cells was used for TCRbeta CDR3 sequencing. The authors' analysis ran thus. Clonal analysis of TCRbeta CDR3 data was done in the R programming language. Alloreactive CD4+ and CD8+ clones were identified by comparing unstimulated samples to CFSE-low samples taken after the reaction. Regulatory or non-regulatory origin of alloreactive CD4+ clones was assigned by matching sequences to the sorted unstimulated Treg and non-Treg repertoires. TCRdb's version of the immuneACCESS table is confined to in-frame rearrangements and falls short of the full clone set. An unresolved V gene accounts for under half of the shortfall where checked; the remainder is of unknown origin. V, J and clone size reflect that table, while D and trimming were determined from the DNA. The sample yields about 82,000 clones; 87% were counted once. The ten largest clones capture roughly 1.5% of the sample.

Notes on this clone: The clone's antigen remains unknown. Per-nucleotide qualities are absent, and no much larger clonotype sits a single base away.

This TCR was sampled from a human donor in good health. The V gene is TRBV13 and the J gene is TRBJ2-3; 10 bases in the junction line up with TRBD2. The sequenced sample consisted of Tregs sorted from blood. The nucleotides are TGTGCCAGCAGCTTAGTGGGGCTAGCGGGGGCTCGCACAGATACGCAGTATTTT. It is translated as CASSLVGLAGARTDTQYF.